This T cell receptor beta chain was observed in a study of cytomegalovirus exposure and HLA in healthy donors. Germline-derived CDR1 and CDR2 are MGHDK and SYGVNS. This CDR3 region has 13 residues. Trimming shortened V by 7 bases and J by 5 bases, and 14 bases separated the two germline ends. The PCR contained 60 Vbeta and 13 Jbeta primers. The repertoire was sequenced with immunoSEQ multiplex PCR; TCRdb's copy has only in-frame clones and lacks some. Of 93,000 or so clones listed, more than 75% were seen once; the top ten hold about 9.4%. The chain recombines TRBV25-1 with TRBJ1-2; possibly TRBD1 for D (6 bases). The TCR was taken from a woman under 30 in good health and CMV-seropositive. The sample was PBMCs. CDR3 sequence reads: CASKGSQGYGYTF. The CDR3, as DNA: TGTGCCAGCAAGGGATCCCAGGGGTATGGCTACACCTTC.